Listed here are 19 T cell receptor beta chains from one sample, sequenced in a study of T cells in Graves' hyperthyroidism and ophthalmopathy. TCR beta CDR3 regions were amplified from RNA. TCR CDR3 regions were first amplified by RT-PCR with HTBI primers. MiXCR, run by TCRdb on the multiplex PCR reads, gives a single entry per CDR3 protein. Here the sample spans about 320,000 distinct CDR3 sequences, approximately 17% being singletons. The material sequenced was blood. Receptors were obtained from a young man with Graves' hyperthyroidism.

A single count supports this clonotype. The chain links TRBV29-1 to TRBJ1-2, with TRBD1 identical over 8 bases. Germline CDR1 and CDR2: SQVTM and ANQGSEA. The V gene end was trimmed by 7 bases and the J gene end by 8 bases; junction bases not matched to a gene: 9. The CDR3 contains 12 residues. CDR3 sequence reads: CSALTGDGGYTF. The DNA for the CDR3 is TGCAGCGCCCTGACAGGGGACGGGGGCTACACCTTC.

At least ten counts were recorded for this clonotype. This rearrangement joins TRBV5-5 to TRBJ2-7; 10 bases align to TRBD1. The CDR3 runs 15 residues. V lost 0 bases, J lost 4 bases, and 4 bases stayed unmatched. The V gene's germline CDR1 is SGHKS and CDR2 YYEKEE (reference sequence). The CDR3 nucleotides read TGTGCCAGCAGCTTGGAAGGACAGGGGGATTACGAGCAGTACTTC. This codes for CASSLEGQGDYEQYF.

This clonotype was counted a few times. The junction differs from germline at one of its ends, possibly a read error. The chain couples TRBV6-1 to TRBJ2-6; D is unclear. The CDR3 spans 12 residues. CDR1 is MNHNS and CDR2 is SASEGT in the germline V gene. The DNA for the CDR3 is TGTGCCACCAGTGGAGGGGCCAACGTCCTGACTTTC. Translating it yields CATSGGANVLTF.

This clonotype appeared many times. The chain has TRBV6-1 and TRBJ1-2, with 7 bases matching TRBD1. V gave up 5 bases and J gave up 4 bases; unmatched junction bases: 10. The CDR3 extends over 15 amino acids. CDR1 MNHNS and CDR2 SASEGT come from the germline V gene. The CDR3 nucleotides read TGTGCCAGCAGTTCCTGGGACAGTCCTTTCTATGGCTACACCTTC. Translated, it gives CASSSWDSPFYGYTF.

This chain connects TRBV4-1 to TRBJ2-1; D is ambiguous. The CDR3 is 15 amino acids. Germline values: CDR1 MGHRA, CDR2 YSYEKL. V was shortened by 1 base and J by 2 bases, with 9 bases between the two germline ends. CDR3 DNA: TGCGCCAGCAGCCAAGGGCGGACCACCTACAATGAGCAGTTCTTC. This gives the protein CASSQGRTTYNEQFF.

This clonotype was counted ten times or more. The genes are TRBV11-2 and TRBJ2-3; 9 bases align to TRBD1. Germline CDR1 is SGHAT and CDR2 is FQNNGV. V dropped 8 bases and J dropped 5; count of bases not matched to a gene: 8. The length of the CDR3 is 14 residues. For the CDR3, the DNA is TGTGCCAGCCGACGACAGGGGGAAGGAGATACGCAGTATTTT. Encoded protein: CASRRQGEGDTQYF.

This clonotype was picked up many times. The chain uses TRBV12-3 or TRBV12-4 and TRBJ2-7, with D maybe TRBD1 (6 bases). Between the trimmed V and J ends, which lost 5 bases and 4 bases, there was a span of 15 bases. This CDR3 spans 14 amino acids. The CDR3 DNA reads as TGTGCCAGCAGTCCCCAGACAGGCCGGTACGAGCAGTACTTC. It is translated as CASSPQTGRYEQYF.

There are many counts of this clonotype. The CDR3 nucleotides read TGTGCCAGCAGCGCAAAGGTAGCGGGAGGAGTTTACGAGCAGTACTTC. This gives the protein CASSAKVAGGVYEQYF. The V call is TRBV7-8, the J call TRBJ2-7; the match to TRBD2 covers 10 bases. Germline CDR1 reads SGHVS; CDR2 reads FQNEAQ. The CDR3 extends over 16 amino acids. Losses at the gene ends were 5 bases for V and 4 bases for J; bases not matched to a gene: 11.

This chain uses TRBV29-1 with TRBJ2-7; a possible D gene is TRBD2 (5 bases). The CDR3 spans 13 residues. CDR1 is SQVTM, CDR2 ANQGSEA, per germline. V gave up 5 bases and J gave up 2 bases, with 13 bases separating them. The CDR3 sequence is CSVLRGPAYEQYF. CDR3 sequence (DNA): TGCAGCGTTTTGAGAGGGCCTGCCTACGAGCAGTACTTC.

As for this clonotype: Possible read error: a much larger clone is one base away. The chain links TRBV5-6 to TRBJ2-7; TRBD2 matches at 10 bases. The CDR3 has 16 residues. The germline gives CDR1 SGHDT, CDR2 YYEEEE. In DNA form, the CDR3 reads TGTGCCAGCACCCACTGGGCTAGCGGGAGCCACTACGATCAGTACTTC. Its protein product is CASTHWASGSHYDQYF. The full variable domain, with the rest looked up from reference TRBV5-6 and TRBJ2-7, is DAGVTQSPTHLIKTRGQQVTLRCSPKSGHDTVSWYQQALGQGPQFIFQYYEEEERQRGNFPDRFSGHQFPNYSSELNVNALLLGDSALYLCASTHWASGSHYDQYFGPGTRLTVT.

This clonotype was detected many times. The chain links TRBV11-2 to TRBJ2-5; the D call may be TRBD1 or TRBD2 (5 bases each). V was pared by 5 bases and J by 1 base, with 14 bases between. The CDR3 length is 15 residues. CDR1 and CDR2 from the germline V gene are SGHAT and FQNNGV. CDR3 nucleotides: TGTGCCAGCAGCCACCCCATGGGGACCCAAGAGACCCAGTACTTC. This gives the protein CASSHPMGTQETQYF.

This clonotype was observed at least ten times. The chain uses TRBV5-1 and TRBJ2-5, with D perhaps given as TRBD1 or TRBD2 (5 bases each). CDR3 length equals 14 residues. V lost 1 base and J lost 5, with 12 bases in between. The germline V gene has CDR1 SGHRS and CDR2 YFSETQ. The CDR3 nucleotides are TGCGCCAGCAGCTTGAGTGAGGGGACGGAGACCCAGTACTTC. This codes for CASSLSEGTETQYF.

The chain links TRBV4-1 to TRBJ2-1; no firm D call. Trimming shortened V by 1 base and J by 7 bases, and 8 bases separated the two germline ends. The CDR3 extends over 13 amino acids. Germline V gene sequence: CDR1 MGHRA, CDR2 YSYEKL. The CDR3 protein is CASSQVGVNEQFF. CDR3 DNA: TGCGCCAGCAGCCAAGTCGGTGTGAATGAGCAGTTCTTC.

The chain employs TRBV10-1 and TRBJ2-3; 8 bases map to TRBD2. V trimming: 0 bases; J trimming: 2 bases; junction bases outside the gene matches: 4. Germline CDR1 WNHNN, CDR2 SYGVQD (reference sequence). The CDR3 runs to 16 residues. The CDR3 DNA reads as TGCGCCAGCAGTGAGTCGCCGGGACTAGACACAGATACGCAGTATTTT. Translating gives CASSESPGLDTDTQYF.

This sequence joins TRBV6-1 and TRBJ2-7; 12 bases agree with TRBD2. Trimming removed 6 bases from V and 5 bases from J; junction bases left unmatched: 5. Germline V gene data show CDR1 as MNHNS and CDR2 as SASEGT. This CDR3 contains 14 residues. CDR3 sequence (DNA): TGTGCCAGCAGACGACTAGCGGGAGACCACGAGCAGTACTTC. Its translation: CASRRLAGDHEQYF.

This clonotype was picked up a small number of times. The CDR3: CASSQGWASGSNEQFF. CDR3 DNA sequence: TGCGCCAGCAGCCAAGGATGGGCTAGCGGGAGTAATGAGCAGTTCTTC. This sequence joins TRBV4-1 and TRBJ2-1; TRBD2 aligns across 10 bases. Trimming took 1 base from V and 7 from J; bases not matched to a gene: 7. CDR1 and CDR2 from the germline V gene are MGHRA and YSYEKL. The CDR3 consists of 16 residues.

In this sample, this clonotype turned up a few times. CDR3 protein: CASSRSGSYSYEQYF. The CDR3, as DNA: TGTGCCAGCAGTCGGAGCGGGAGCTACTCCTACGAGCAGTACTTC. The chain is built from TRBV13 and TRBJ2-7; 8 nucleotides match TRBD2. The V gene's germline CDR1 is PRHDT and CDR2 FYEKMQ (reference sequence). Trimming cost V 6 bases and J 0 bases; bases outside gene matches: 7. The CDR3 contains 15 residues.

This clonotype was seen many times. J is TRBJ2-3 and V is TRBV12-3 or TRBV12-4; D tentatively reads TRBD1 or TRBD2 (6 bases each). Trimming removed 5 bases from V and 0 bases from J, with 9 bases in between. The CDR3 extends over 14 amino acids. The CDR3 nucleotides are TGTGCCAGCAGTCGCGGGACAAGCACAGATACGCAGTATTTT. Its translation: CASSRGTSTDTQYF.

On this clonotype: A single base separates this from a much larger clone, so it may be a read error. This chain connects TRBV4-2 to TRBJ2-7; tentatively, D is TRBD1 or TRBD2 (5 bases each). The germline gives CDR1 LGHNA, CDR2 YNFKEQ. The CDR3 covers 14 residues. CDR3 in amino acids: CASSQDSGTYEQHF. CDR3 DNA sequence: TGTGCCAGCAGCCAAGATTCGGGGACCTACGAGCAGCACTTC.